This TCR beta chain was identified during a study of blood T cell repertoires in COVID-19. In the study overall: Specimens from acute and convalescent COVID-19 originated in the United States, Italy and Spain.

Original analysis: Reference gene primers were amplified, and this amplification served to estimate nucleated cell counts. Clones were read by immunoSEQ multiplex PCR, and TCRdb kept only the in-frame ones, dropping some. V and J calls and clone size follow that table, whereas D and trimming were derived from the DNA. The sample has around 190,000 clones; around 84% are singletons. This CDR3 region has 16 residues. The V gene's germline CDR1 is SGHAT and CDR2 FQNNGV. The trim removed 7 bases at V and 4 bases at J, leaving 15 bases unmatched. Sequencing was carried out using peripheral blood. The receptor's source is a woman of 80 years or more with acute or convalescent COVID-19. J is TRBJ1-2 and V is TRBV11-2; 7 positions match TRBD1. CDR3: CASNTNTGVVGYGYTF. As DNA, the CDR3 is TGTGCCAGCAACACTAACACAGGGGTAGTTGGCTATGGCTACACCTTC.